The sequence of this T cell receptor beta chain was determined in a study of follicular helper T cells after annual influenza vaccination (dated by TCRdb to the late 2010s). Turning to the overall study: Blood was drawn on days 0, 7 and 28 after each seasonal influenza vaccination. To study recall of cTfh clones, some subjects were followed through successive annual vaccinations in the 2013-2014, 2014-2015 and 2015-2016 seasons. One week after vaccination, a second recruited cohort of 12 to 13 subjects (Table S1) displayed a similar ICOS+CD38+ cTfh response. Multi-year samples were available for six subjects, with four spanning two vaccination seasons and two spanning three seasons. Samples from 2013-2014 were cryopreserved, whereas samples from 2015 were processed immediately after collection. General conclusions and limits of the study: Productive TCRB sequences were recovered from only about 8.5-22% of analyzed cells, so rare clonotypes could not be sampled. Day 7 ICOS+CD38+ clones were most often found later in ICOS-CD38- cTfh, suggesting that subset may serve as a memory reservoir. Successive annual vaccinations recalled a recurrent oligoclonal ICOS+CD38+ cTfh response that contained tetramer and AIM influenza-specific clonotypes. ICOS+CD38+ cTfh clonality correlated with the frequency of that population, and its change correlated with the change in circulating plasmablast frequency.

What this sample's time point label stands for: 2015-2016 season, pre-vaccination. Adults received seasonal inactivated influenza vaccine (Fluvarix), and TCRB sequencing tracked sorted blood CD4 subsets before and after vaccination. To be eligible, subjects had to live in the community and must not have received influenza vaccine in the previous 6 months. Subjects were excluded for influenza vaccine contraindications, substance abuse, HIV/AIDS, active malignancy, immunomodulatory medication, or active illness such as respiratory infection. Per time point, between roughly 35 and 110 mL of blood was sampled. Non-naive CD4+CXCR5+PD-1+ cells were defined as circulating Tfh and were sorted into two fractions, ICOS+CD38+ and ICOS-CD38-. Ficoll-Paque PLUS or SepMate separation was used to isolate PBMC. Before DNA extraction, cell subsets were sorted from PBMC on a BD FACS Aria. A remark on this clone: No antigen is known for it. Per-base quality was not reported, and no clone a single base away is much larger than it.

Libraries were constructed by the immunoSEQ multiplex PCR assay. Adaptive Biotechnologies handled the TCRB amplification, library preparation, sequencing and preliminary bioinformatics at Survey level resolution. For TCRB sequencing, genomic DNA from the sorted cTfh populations was amplified by multiplex PCR. Processing in the source paper ran as follows. Clonality was calculated in R as 1 minus normalized Shannon entropy, and the Gini index was calculated with the R package ineq. Overlap score was defined as the summed counts of shared sequences divided by the total counts of all sequences in both compared samples. Significance of shared clonotypes was assessed by Fisher's exact test, with a theoretical repertoire of 10^7 TCRB sequences assumed. Not all clones reach the TCRdb copy of this immuneACCESS table, which keeps in-frame sequences only. Checked studies attribute under half of the gap to unresolved V genes and leave the rest unexplained. V, J and clone size reflect that table, while D and trimming were determined from the DNA. This sample holds 12,000 or so clones; 60% to 80% were observed only once. The ten largest clones take up about 3.7% of the sample.

Trimming takes 3 bases from V and 9 bases from J, and the germline ends sit 7 bases apart. CDR1 and CDR2 were assigned from the germline V gene as MNHNS and SASEGT. Measured from the cysteine to the phenylalanine, the CDR3 is 11 residues long. CDR3 DNA is the only sequence kept; it has 33 bases, read in frame from the first base. The chain was built from TRBV6-1 and TRBJ2-3, with a tentative D gene TRBD2 over 5 matching bases. The material was CXCR5+ CD38- circulating T follicular helper cells from blood, obtained on the day of influenza vaccination. The cell subset or site label for this specimen denotes: circulating Tfh, non-naive CD4+CXCR5+PD-1+ (ICOS+CD38+ or ICOS-CD38-). This receptor was taken from an adult who received the influenza vaccine. CDR3 region: CASSDWETQYF. At the DNA level, the sequence is TGTGCCAGCAGTGATTGGGAGACGCAGTATTTT.